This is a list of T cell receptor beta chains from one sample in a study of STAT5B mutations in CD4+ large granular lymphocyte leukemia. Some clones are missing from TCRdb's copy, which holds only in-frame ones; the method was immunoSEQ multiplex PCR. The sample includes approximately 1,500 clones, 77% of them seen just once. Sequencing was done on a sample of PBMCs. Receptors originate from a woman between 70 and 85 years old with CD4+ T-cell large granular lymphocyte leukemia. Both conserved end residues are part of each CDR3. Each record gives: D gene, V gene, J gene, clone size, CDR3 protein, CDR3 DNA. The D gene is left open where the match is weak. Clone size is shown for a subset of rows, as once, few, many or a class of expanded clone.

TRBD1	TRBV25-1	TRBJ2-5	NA	CASNPATGFREQYF	TGTGCCAGCAATCCAGCGACAGGGTTTAGGGAGCAGTACTTC
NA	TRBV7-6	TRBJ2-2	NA	CASSLRRATGELFF	TGTGCCAGCAGCTTACGGCGGGCCACCGGGGAGCTGTTTTTT
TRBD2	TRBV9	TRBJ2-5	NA	CASSVGTSGGIGGETQYF	TGTGCCAGCAGCGTAGGGACTAGCGGGGGGATAGGGGGAGAGACCCAGTACTTC
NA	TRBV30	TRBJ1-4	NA	CACKQGFLATNEKLFF	TGTGCCTGTAAACAGGGATTTCTTGCAACTAATGAAAAACTGTTTTTT
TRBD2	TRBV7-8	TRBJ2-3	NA	CASSLVGLAKVDTQYF	TGTGCCAGCAGCTTAGTTGGACTAGCGAAGGTAGATACGCAGTATTTT
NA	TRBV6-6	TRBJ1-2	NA	CASSYSSRHGYTF	TGTGCCAGCAGTTACTCGAGTAGGCATGGCTACACCTTC
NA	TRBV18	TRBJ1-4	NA	CASCPAGSKRTNEKLFF	TGTGCCAGCTGTCCGGCGGGCAGCAAGCGAACGAATGAAAAACTGTTTTTT
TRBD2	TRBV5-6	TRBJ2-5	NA	CASSLVAGGRETQYF	TGTGCCAGCAGCTTGGTAGCGGGGGGGCGGGAGACCCAGTACTTC
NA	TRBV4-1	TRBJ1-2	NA	CASSQVVGLAMGYTF	TGCGCCAGCAGCCAAGTTGTAGGGTTGGCTATGGGCTACACCTTC
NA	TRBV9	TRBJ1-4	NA	CASNQQGANEKLFF	TGTGCCAGCAACCAACAGGGTGCTAATGAAAAACTGTTTTTT
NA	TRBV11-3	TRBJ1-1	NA	CASSLEGMNTEAFF	TGTGCCAGCAGCTTAGAGGGGATGAACACTGAAGCTTTCTTT
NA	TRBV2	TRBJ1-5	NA	CASGRVASNQPQHF	TGTGCCAGCGGCAGGGTAGCCAGCAATCAGCCCCAGCATTTT
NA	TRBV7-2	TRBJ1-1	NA	CASSLRGAGQAAFF	TGTGCCAGCAGCTTAAGAGGGGCAGGCCAAGCGGCTTTCTTT
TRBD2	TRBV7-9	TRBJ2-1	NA	CASSLALAGSSYNEQFF	TGTGCCAGCAGCTTAGCGCTAGCGGGGAGCTCCTACAATGAGCAGTTCTTC
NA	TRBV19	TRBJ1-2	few	CASSPGESGYTF	TGTGCCAGTAGTCCAGGGGAGAGTGGCTACACCTTC
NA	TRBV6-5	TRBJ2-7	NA	CASSPYVGPTYEQYF	TGTGCCAGCAGTCCTTATGTAGGCCCAACCTACGAGCAGTACTTC
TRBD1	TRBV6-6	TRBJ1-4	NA	CASSTGQGANEKLFF	TGTGCCAGCAGTACTGGACAGGGGGCTAATGAAAAACTGTTTTTT
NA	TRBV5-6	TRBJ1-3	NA	CASSPGSGNTIYF	TGTGCCAGCAGCCCCGGGTCTGGAAACACCATATATTTT
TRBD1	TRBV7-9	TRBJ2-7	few	CASSPPGQGSHEQYF	TGTGCCAGCAGCCCACCGGGACAGGGATCCCACGAGCAGTACTTC
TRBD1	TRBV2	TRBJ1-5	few	CASSRRDSWDQPQHF	TGTGCCAGCAGTCGCCGGGACAGTTGGGATCAGCCCCAGCATTTT
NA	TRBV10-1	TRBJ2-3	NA	CASSDGGTTDTQYF	TGCGCCAGCAGTGATGGGGGGACGACAGATACGCAGTATTTT
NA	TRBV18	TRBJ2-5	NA	CASSPKETQYF	TGTGCCAGCTCACCGAAAGAGACCCAGTACTTC
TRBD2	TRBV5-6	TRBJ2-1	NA	CASSRDYRDNEQFF	TGTGCCAGCAGCCGGGACTATCGGGACAATGAGCAGTTCTTC
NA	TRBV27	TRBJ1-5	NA	CASSLRNQPQHF	TGTGCCAGCAGTTTACGCAATCAGCCCCAGCATTTT
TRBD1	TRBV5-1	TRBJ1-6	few	CASSSQQGIWISPLHF	TGCGCCAGCAGCTCCCAACAGGGGATCTGGATTTCACCCCTCCACTTT
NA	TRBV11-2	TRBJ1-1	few	CASSLEFTEAFF	TGTGCCAGCAGCTTAGAGTTCACTGAAGCTTTCTTT
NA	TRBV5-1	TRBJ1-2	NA	CASSYGQNGYTF	TGCGCCAGCAGCTACGGACAGAATGGCTACACCTTC
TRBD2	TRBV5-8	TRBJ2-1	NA	CASSLFASGYNEQFF	TGTGCCAGCAGCTTGTTTGCTAGCGGTTACAATGAGCAGTTCTTC
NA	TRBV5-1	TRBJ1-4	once	CASSLALGSNEKLFF	TGCGCCAGCAGCTTGGCCCTGGGGTCTAATGAAAAACTGTTTTTT
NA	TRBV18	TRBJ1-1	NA	CASSPATGGNTEAFF	TGTGCCAGCTCACCCGCGACAGGAGGGAACACTGAAGCTTTCTTT
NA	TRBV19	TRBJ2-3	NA	CASSQGPEATQYF	TGTGCCAGTAGTCAAGGGCCGGAGGCCACGCAGTATTTT
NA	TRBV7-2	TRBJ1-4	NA	CASSLDPSATNEKLFF	TGTGCCAGCAGCTTAGACCCATCCGCAACTAATGAAAAACTGTTTTTT
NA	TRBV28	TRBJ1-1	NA	CASSLGRRAAEAFF	TGTGCCAGCAGTCTCGGACGGAGAGCTGCCGAAGCTTTCTTT
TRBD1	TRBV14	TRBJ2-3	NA	CASSPQDRARDTQYF	TGTGCCAGCAGCCCCCAGGACAGGGCGAGAGATACGCAGTATTTT
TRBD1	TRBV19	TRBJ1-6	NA	CASSSQGGQGNSPLHF	TGTGCCAGTAGTTCCCAGGGGGGACAGGGGAATTCACCCCTCCACTTT
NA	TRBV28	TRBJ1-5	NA	CASSPWTDNQPQHF	TGTGCCAGCAGTCCCTGGACAGACAATCAGCCCCAGCATTTT
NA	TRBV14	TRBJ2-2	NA	CASSRRLLNTGELFF	TGTGCCAGCAGCCGGCGGCTCCTGAACACCGGGGAGCTGTTTTTT
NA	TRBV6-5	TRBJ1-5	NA	CASSYQGNQPQHF	TGTGCCAGCAGTTACCAGGGCAATCAGCCCCAGCATTTT
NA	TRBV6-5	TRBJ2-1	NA	CASSRTTRDEQFF	TGTGCCAGCAGCCGTACGACCCGGGATGAGCAGTTCTTC
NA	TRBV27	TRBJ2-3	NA	CASSLSRLGFPDTQYF	TGTGCCAGCAGTTTATCGAGGTTGGGTTTTCCCGATACGCAGTATTTT
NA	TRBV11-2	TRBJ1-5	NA	CASSLGRVAQPQHF	TGTGCCAGCAGCTTAGGCAGGGTGGCACAGCCCCAGCATTTT
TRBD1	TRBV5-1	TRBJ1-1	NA	CASRKAGTENTEAFF	TGCGCCAGCAGAAAAGCCGGGACAGAGAACACTGAAGCTTTCTTT
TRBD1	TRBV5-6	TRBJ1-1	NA	CASSYQGATEAFF	TGTGCCAGCAGCTACCAGGGGGCCACTGAAGCTTTCTTT
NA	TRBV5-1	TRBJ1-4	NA	CASSLGSGDGEKLFF	TGCGCCAGCAGCTTGGGGTCAGGGGACGGGGAAAAACTGTTTTTT
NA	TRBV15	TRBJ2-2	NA	CATRAGHYPNTGELFF	TGTGCCACCAGAGCCGGGCACTATCCGAACACCGGGGAGCTGTTTTTT
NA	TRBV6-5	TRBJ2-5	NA	CASRRGAGETQYF	TGTGCCAGCAGACGGGGGGCGGGAGAGACCCAGTACTTC
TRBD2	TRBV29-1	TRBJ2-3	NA	CSVAVGLAGDTQYF	TGCAGCGTTGCTGTCGGCCTAGCGGGAGACACGCAGTATTTT
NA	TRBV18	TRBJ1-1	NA	CASSPTGMNTEAFF	TGTGCCAGCTCACCAACAGGGATGAACACTGAAGCTTTCTTT
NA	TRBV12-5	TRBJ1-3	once	CASGSTSGFGNTIYF	TGTGCTAGTGGTTCCACTTCGGGGTTCGGAAACACCATATATTTT
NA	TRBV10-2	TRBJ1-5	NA	CASSERVVRFGIAAGAKQPQHF	TGCGCCAGCAGTGAACGGGTTGTGCGGTTTGGTATTGCGGCGGGGGCAAAGCAGCCCCAGCATTTT
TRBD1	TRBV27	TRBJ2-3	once	CASRGGSARTDTQYF	TGTGCCAGCCGAGGGGGCAGCGCCCGCACAGATACGCAGTATTTT